This T cell receptor (beta chain) is from a study of blood T cell repertoires in COVID-19. CDR1 is SGHTA and CDR2 is FQGTGA in the germline V gene. The CDR3 consists of 14 residues. With 5 bases clipped from V and 5 bases from J, the junction kept 3 bases outside the gene matches. Sequencing used immunoSEQ multiplex PCR; TCRdb keeps in-frame clones, though not all of them. This sample yields roughly 280,000 clones, of which about 85% are seen a single time; 4.2% belongs to the top ten. The receptor was derived from a man between 60 and 75 years old with acute or convalescent COVID-19. Sequenced sample: peripheral blood. The genes are TRBV7-3 and TRBJ2-7, with 13 bases matching TRBD2. In DNA, the CDR3 is TGTGCCAGCAGCCCTGGACTAGCGGGAGACGAGCAGTACTTC. Its translation: CASSPGLAGDEQYF.